Shown below are 30 T cell receptor beta chains from a single sample sequenced in a study of T-cell reconstitution after alpha-beta-depleted transplantation in children. The TCRbeta library incorporated unique molecular identifiers. TCRdb itself ran the PCR reads through MiXCR, one entry per CDR3 protein. Of a few hundred thousand distinct CDR3 sequences in the sample, roughly 22% were seen once. Sequenced material: PBMCs from the stem cell graft donor, taken from the stem cell graft. These receptors were collected from a human donor who donated a stem cell graft to a child with acute myeloid leukemia.

V is TRBV9 and J is TRBJ2-1; 8 bases agree with TRBD1. The junction had 11 bases not matched to a gene; V was cut back by 2 bases and J by 7 bases. CDR1 SGDLS and CDR2 YYNGEE come from the germline V gene. This CDR3 has 16 amino acids. The CDR3 bases are TGTGCCAGCAGCGTCGACCCGGGACAGGCTTTTAATGAGCAGTTCTTC. It codes for CASSVDPGQAFNEQFF.

This chain uses TRBV29-1 with TRBJ2-7; tentatively, D is TRBD1 (6 bases). Per germline, CDR1 SQVTM and CDR2 ANQGSEA. The CDR3 runs 14 residues. The V gene lost 4 bases and the J gene lost 2 bases, with 15 bases spanning the gap. CDR3 sequence: CSVVGQGRTYEQYF. The CDR3 region has the DNA TGCAGCGTTGTGGGACAAGGCAGGACCTACGAGCAGTACTTC.

The chain combines TRBV12-3 or TRBV12-4 with TRBJ2-3, with 7 bases that match TRBD2. The J segment lost 6 bases and the V segment lost 1 base, leaving 7 bases of the junction unmatched. CDR3 length: 15 residues. The CDR3 spells CASSLGGRAPDTQYF. CDR3 coding DNA: TGTGCCAGCAGTTTAGGTGGGAGGGCCCCCGATACGCAGTATTTT.

This clonotype was seen only a few times. The chain links TRBV7-3 to TRBJ2-7; D possibly corresponds to TRBD2 (5 bases). Per the germline V gene, CDR1 is SGHTA and CDR2 is FQGTGA. The CDR3 spans 13 residues. Trimming shortened V by 8 bases and J by 6 bases, and 17 bases separated the two germline ends. The CDR3 loop is CASAQFDRGEQYF. CDR3 DNA: TGTGCCAGCGCCCAGTTTGATCGGGGCGAGCAGTACTTC.

V is TRBV20-1 and J is TRBJ2-1; no clear D. Per the germline V gene, CDR1 is DFQATT and CDR2 is SNEGSKA (reference sequence). The V end was cut by 5 bases, the J end by 1 base, with 12 bases between. This CDR3 is built from 14 residues. As DNA, the CDR3 is TGCAGTGCTCTAAAAACCGCGTCCTACAATGAGCAGTTCTTC. This codes for CSALKTASYNEQFF.

This clonotype was seen repeatedly, ten times or more. The V and J genes are TRBV24-1 and TRBJ2-3; TRBD2 is a possible D gene (6 bases). Looked up from germline, CDR1 is KGHDR and CDR2 is SFDVKD. V lost 2 bases to trimming and J lost 4 bases, with 15 bases between them. CDR3 length equals 16 residues. The CDR3 DNA follows: TGTGCCACCAGTGATTGGGGGGACGTCCGCGCAGATACGCAGTATTTT. It translates to CATSDWGDVRADTQYF.

The chain carries TRBV19 and TRBJ1-1; D is uncertain. V lost 9 bases and J 8 bases, leaving 16 bases between the germline ends. This CDR3 region has 12 residues. Germline CDR1 and CDR2: LNHDA and SQIVND (reference sequence). The CDR3 reads CASRQRPREAFF. DNA for the CDR3: TGTGCCAGCCGCCAGAGGCCGAGGGAAGCTTTCTTT.

This clonotype was seen ten or more times. The chain has TRBV9 and TRBJ2-3, with D maybe TRBD2 (5 bases). The germline gives CDR1 SGDLS, CDR2 YYNGEE. V was trimmed by 2 bases and J by 2 bases, leaving 6 bases between them. CDR3 size: 13 residues. DNA for the CDR3: TGTGCCAGCAGCGTCGGGGACACAGATACGCAGTATTTT. Protein: CASSVGDTDTQYF. Full variable domain (remainder filled in from reference TRBV9 and TRBJ2-3): DSGVTQTPKHLITATGQRVTLRCSPRSGDLSVYWYQQSLDQGLQFLIQYYNGEERAKGNILERFSAQQFPDLHSELNLSSLELGDSALYFCASSVGDTDTQYFGPGTRLTVL.

This clonotype was observed many times. The chain joins TRBV24-1 to TRBJ2-1; 8 bases fit TRBD2. With 0 bases clipped from V and 6 bases from J, the junction kept 6 bases outside the gene matches. Per the germline V gene, CDR1 is KGHDR and CDR2 is SFDVKD. The CDR3 consists of 16 residues. The CDR3 sequence is CATSDLPSGRTNEQFF. CDR3 nucleotide sequence: TGTGCCACCAGTGATTTGCCCAGCGGGAGAACCAATGAGCAGTTCTTC.

The J gene is TRBJ1-1, the V gene TRBV5-5; the match to TRBD1 covers 9 bases. CDR1 is SGHKS, CDR2 YYEKEE, per germline (reference sequence). Germline trimming cut 1 base from V and 0 bases from J; bases unmatched to any gene: 10. The CDR3 runs to 18 residues. The CDR3 spells CASSLQPNRGRMNTEAFF. As DNA, the CDR3 is TGTGCCAGCAGCTTGCAACCGAACAGGGGGCGCATGAACACTGAAGCTTTCTTT.

The chain's CDR3 is CSASRGQPKNIQYF. CDR3 nucleotide sequence: TGCAGTGCTAGCCGGGGACAGCCTAAAAACATTCAGTACTTC. This chain joins TRBV20-1 and TRBJ2-4; 7 bases are a match to TRBD1. This CDR3 spans 14 amino acids. V was clipped by 3 bases and J by 4 bases; unmatched bases: 6. The germline gives CDR1 DFQATT, CDR2 SNEGSKA (reference sequence).

This clonotype came up once. J is TRBJ2-7 and V is TRBV4-3; no firm D call. The CDR3 loop spans 19 amino acids. Germline V gives CDR1 LGHNA, CDR2 YSLEER. V dropped 1 base and J dropped 0 bases, with 22 bases sitting between them. Here the CDR3 reads CASSQGQKKLAASSYEQYF. The CDR3 DNA follows: TGCGCCAGCAGCCAAGGACAAAAGAAGCTGGCGGCCAGCTCCTACGAGCAGTACTTC.

This chain joins TRBV24-1 and TRBJ1-5, with D hard to call. V dropped 3 bases and J dropped 1 base, with 3 bases sitting between them. There are 13 residues in the CDR3. The germline V gene has CDR1 KGHDR and CDR2 SFDVKD. The CDR3 DNA sequence: TGTGCCACCAGTGATGGCAGCAATCAGCCCCAGCATTTT. Protein: CATSDGSNQPQHF.

This clonotype was counted many times. The V gene is TRBV29-1, the J gene TRBJ1-1; D unresolved. V lost 0 bases and J 2 bases, leaving 7 bases between the germline ends. The germline V gene has CDR1 SQVTM and CDR2 ANQGSEA. This CDR3 comprises 13 residues. This CDR3 reads CSVEDARNTEAFF. The CDR3 DNA follows: TGCAGCGTTGAAGACGCGCGCAACACTGAAGCTTTCTTT.

This clonotype showed up many times. The V and J genes are TRBV29-1 and TRBJ2-7, with a possible D match to TRBD2 (5 bases). CDR1 is SQVTM, CDR2 ANQGSEA, per germline. The CDR3 covers 11 residues. The CDR3 reads CSAVGGGEQYF. Here the CDR3 DNA reads TGCAGTGCGGTTGGAGGTGGCGAGCAGTACTTC.

This chain connects TRBV20-1 to TRBJ2-7, with no clear D. The CDR3 contains 11 residues. Trimming left V 5 bases short and J 1 base short, with 6 bases between. Looked up from germline, CDR1 is DFQATT and CDR2 is SNEGSKA (reference sequence). CDR3 in amino acids: CSAARSYEQYF. Here the CDR3 DNA reads TGCAGTGCTGCCAGGTCCTACGAGCAGTACTTC.

This clonotype was seen at least ten times. The rearrangement uses TRBV10-3 and TRBJ2-7; 13 nucleotides agree with TRBD2. The CDR3 spans 14 residues. CDR1 is ENHRY and CDR2 is SYGVKD in the germline V gene. V shed 6 bases and J 5 bases; nucleotides not matched to a gene: 4. The CDR3 region has the DNA TGTGCCATCAGGGGGACTAGCGGGAATGACGAGCAGTACTTC. This translates into CAIRGTSGNDEQYF.

The chain employs TRBV7-9 and TRBJ2-1, with 7 bases that match TRBD2. The CDR3 spans 15 residues. Germline V gives CDR1 SEHNR, CDR2 FQNEAQ (reference sequence). V shed 3 bases and J 3 bases; nucleotides not matched to a gene: 5. CDR3 nucleotides: TGTGCCAGCAGCTTGACTAGCAGTAACTACAATGAGCAGTTCTTC. Residues: CASSLTSSNYNEQFF.

This chain connects TRBV28 to TRBJ1-1; D remains unclear. This CDR3 contains 11 residues. Germline V CDR1 and CDR2: MDHEN, SYDVKM. The V and J ends lost 6 bases and 3 bases respectively, with 5 bases between them. CDR3 DNA: TGTGCCAGCAGCCTATACACTGAAGCTTTCTTT. Protein sequence: CASSLYTEAFF.

The chain links TRBV20-1 to TRBJ2-1; 11 bases map to TRBD2. Germline CDR1 is DFQATT and CDR2 is SNEGSKA (reference sequence). The junction had 5 bases not matched to a gene; V was cut back by 3 bases and J by 4 bases. The CDR3 is made up of 15 amino acids. The CDR3 loop reads CSARRLAGTYNEQFF. The CDR3, as DNA: TGCAGTGCTAGGAGACTAGCGGGGACTTACAATGAGCAGTTCTTC.

This rearrangement joins TRBV4-2 to TRBJ2-1, with TRBD1 matching over 10 bases. The CDR3 length is 17 residues. V was pared by 0 bases and J by 8 bases, with 10 bases of the junction left unmatched. Germline V gene sequence: CDR1 LGHNA, CDR2 YNFKEQ. CDR3 residues: CASSQDVDRGRLDEQFF. CDR3 nucleotide sequence: TGTGCCAGCAGCCAAGATGTAGACAGGGGGCGCTTAGATGAGCAGTTCTTC.

This chain connects TRBV29-1 to TRBJ2-6, with D hard to call. This CDR3 contains 14 residues. V was clipped by 7 bases and J by 4 bases, with 14 bases between them. Germline CDR1 SQVTM, CDR2 ANQGSEA. The CDR3 bases are TGCAGCGCCGCTCCCGAGAGGGGGGCCAACGTCCTGACTTTC. It codes for CSAAPERGANVLTF.

This chain links TRBV5-4 with TRBJ2-7; D may be TRBD2 (8 bases). This CDR3 spans 16 amino acids. Germline V gene sequence: CDR1 SGHNT, CDR2 YYREEE (reference sequence). V lost 0 bases, J lost 5 bases, and 18 bases lay in between. The CDR3, as DNA: TGTGCCAGCAGCTTGGGGGGACAGCGGGAGATCAACGAGCAGTACTTC. Its translation: CASSLGGQREINEQYF.

This clonotype occurred a few times. The chain combines TRBV20-1 with TRBJ2-1; 11 nucleotides align to TRBD2. CDR3 length: 16 residues. Trimming cost V 3 bases and J 8 bases; bases outside gene matches: 12. Germline-derived CDR1 and CDR2 are DFQATT and SNEGSKA (reference sequence). The CDR3 DNA follows: TGCAGTGCTAGGGGCCTCACTAGCGGGAGAGTGGATGAGCAGTTCTTC. The encoded protein is CSARGLTSGRVDEQFF.

The chain joins TRBV7-9 to TRBJ2-7, with a weak D call TRBD2 (5 bases). Germline V gives CDR1 SEHNR, CDR2 FQNEAQ (reference sequence). The germline V and J ends were trimmed by 2 bases and 0 bases, with 8 bases remaining between them. The length of the CDR3 is 14 residues. The CDR3 loop is CASSLSGFSYEQYF. The CDR3 DNA follows: TGTGCCAGCAGCTTAAGCGGATTCTCCTACGAGCAGTACTTC.

This clonotype was counted at least ten times. This sequence joins TRBV29-1 and TRBJ2-7; D might be TRBD2 (6 bases). The V end lost 6 bases, the J end lost 3 bases, and 12 bases lay between the germline ends. CDR1 and CDR2 from the germline V gene are SQVTM and ANQGSEA. The CDR3 is 12 amino acids. The DNA for the CDR3 is TGCAGCGTCCTGACGCGGGACTACGAGCAGTACTTC. This codes for CSVLTRDYEQYF.

The chain combines TRBV4-1 with TRBJ2-5, with TRBD2 identical over 8 bases. Germline V lookup: CDR1 MGHRA, CDR2 YSYEKL. The V segment lost 5 bases and the J segment 5 bases; nucleotides outside the gene matches: 7. This CDR3 comprises 14 residues. The CDR3 sequence: CASSAGAGGETQYF. The CDR3 DNA reads TGCGCCAGCAGCGCGGGTGCGGGAGGCGAGACCCAGTACTTC.

This chain links TRBV24-1 with TRBJ2-1, with 8 bases matching TRBD2. From germline, CDR1 is KGHDR and CDR2 SFDVKD. The CDR3 length is 19 residues. Trimming at V came to 4 bases and at J to 9 bases, leaving 22 bases not matched to a gene. CDR3 amino acids: CATSDPFFGGAGRAGEQFF. The CDR3 DNA follows: TGTGCCACCAGTGACCCTTTTTTTGGGGGCGCCGGGAGGGCCGGTGAGCAGTTCTTC.

This clonotype has a handful of counts. The chain links TRBV9 to TRBJ2-1, with 7 bases identical to TRBD2. Germline CDR1 SGDLS, CDR2 YYNGEE. Unmatched junction bases numbered 12, after V lost 4 bases and J lost 8 bases. The CDR3 runs to 15 residues. Here the CDR3 reads CASSWREGLTDEQFF. As DNA, the CDR3 is TGTGCCAGCAGCTGGAGGGAGGGCCTGACGGATGAGCAGTTCTTC. Full variable domain (outside the CDR3, taken from reference TRBV9 and TRBJ2-1): DSGVTQTPKHLITATGQRVTLRCSPRSGDLSVYWYQQSLDQGLQFLIQYYNGEERAKGNILERFSAQQFPDLHSELNLSSLELGDSALYFCASSWREGLTDEQFFGPGTRLTVL.

The chain combines TRBV29-1 with TRBJ2-2; D gene unclear. The V end was cut by 6 bases, the J end by 9 bases, with 11 bases between. Germline V gene data show CDR1 as SQVTM and CDR2 as ANQGSEA. This CDR3 has 11 amino acids. The CDR3 loop reads CSVHTGRELFF. CDR3 DNA: TGCAGCGTACATACTGGGCGGGAGCTGTTTTTT.